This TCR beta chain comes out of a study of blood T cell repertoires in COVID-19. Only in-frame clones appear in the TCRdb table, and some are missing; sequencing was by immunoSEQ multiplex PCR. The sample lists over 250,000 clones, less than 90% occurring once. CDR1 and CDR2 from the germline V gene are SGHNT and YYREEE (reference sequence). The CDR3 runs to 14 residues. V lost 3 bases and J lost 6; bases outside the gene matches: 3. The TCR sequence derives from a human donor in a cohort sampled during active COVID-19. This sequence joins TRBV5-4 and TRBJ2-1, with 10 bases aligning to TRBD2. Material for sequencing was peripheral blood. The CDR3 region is CASSWTSGPNEQFF. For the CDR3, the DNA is TGTGCCAGCAGCTGGACTAGCGGCCCCAATGAGCAGTTCTTC.